These 7 T cell receptor beta chains share one sample of origin, sequenced in a study of CD8 T cells in ankylosing spondylitis. Their antigens remain unidentified. The study, taken as a whole, reports: About 8 highly homologous variants made up a TCR beta motif that seemed to typify ankylosing spondylitis blood.

A single record per CDR3 protein comes from TCRdb applying MiXCR to the 5' RACE reads. The table records 670,000 or so distinct CDR3 sequences, 15% to 20% of them present only once. Sequencing was performed on blood, either unsorted or a sorted T cell fraction (not recorded which). The receptors originated from a male donor with ankylosing spondylitis.

The rearrangement links TRBV4-3 to TRBJ2-1; 11 bases are shared with TRBD2. The CDR3 runs 16 residues. Unmatched junction bases numbered 3, after V lost 2 bases and J lost 3 bases. The germline V gene encodes CDR1 LGHNA and CDR2 YSLEER. This CDR3 is CASSQTGTSGYNEQFF. CDR3 DNA: TGCGCCAGCAGCCAAACCGGGACTAGCGGCTACAATGAGCAGTTCTTC.

CDR3 amino acids: CASSEGWASGGYEQYF. CDR3 DNA: TGTGCCAGCAGTGAAGGGTGGGCTAGCGGGGGCTACGAGCAGTACTTC. V usage is TRBV6-1 and J usage is TRBJ2-7; 10 nucleotides match TRBD2. J was trimmed by 3 bases and V by 1 base; bases with no gene match: 6. The germline V gene encodes CDR1 MNHNS and CDR2 SASEGT. CDR3 length equals 16 residues.

This clonotype was found once. The chain employs TRBV6-5 and TRBJ2-4; TRBD1 aligns across 8 bases. The CDR3 extends over 16 amino acids. Germline CDR1 reads MNHEY; CDR2 reads SVGAGI. V was clipped by 4 bases and J by 2 bases; unmatched bases: 7. CDR3 amino acids: CASSSRTGLTKNIQYF. The CDR3 DNA sequence: TGTGCCAGCAGTTCGAGGACAGGGCTGACCAAAAACATTCAGTACTTC.

This clonotype has more than one count but fewer than ten. The CDR3 DNA reads TGTGCCAGCACCCCGGACGGGAAACTCTACAATGAGCAGTTCTTC. This codes for CASTPDGKLYNEQFF. The chain recombines TRBV27 with TRBJ2-1; D is perhaps TRBD2 (5 bases). Germline V CDR1 and CDR2: MNHEY, SMNVEV (reference sequence). There are 15 residues in the CDR3. V lost 7 bases and J lost 3, with 16 bases in between.

This clonotype was seen only a few times. The CDR3 spells CASSLAVRQSEQFF. The DNA of the CDR3 is TGTGCCAGCAGCTTAGCGGTTCGGCAGAGTGAGCAGTTCTTC. This chain joins TRBV7-2 and TRBJ2-1, with no clear D. Germline CDR1 and CDR2: SGHTA and FQGNSA. The V and J ends lost 0 bases and 9 bases respectively, with 12 bases between them. The CDR3 has 14 amino acids.

This clonotype was seen more than once but under ten times. This chain connects TRBV7-3 to TRBJ1-1; perhaps TRBD1 as D (6 bases). The length of the CDR3 is 15 residues. Germline V gene lookup returns CDR1 SGHTA and CDR2 FQGTGA. The germline V and J ends were trimmed by 4 bases and 1 base, with 13 bases remaining between them. The CDR3 DNA follows: TGTGCCAGCAGCTCTATAGGGGGTAGGAACACTGAAGCTTTCTTT. Its translation is CASSSIGGRNTEAFF.

This chain's CDR3 is CASSARWNEQFF. CDR3 nucleotide sequence: TGTGCCAGCAGTGCCCGGTGGAACGAGCAGTTCTTC. The chain links TRBV12-3 or TRBV12-4 to TRBJ2-1; D ambiguous. V was shortened by 5 bases and J by 10 bases, with 12 bases between the two germline ends. The CDR3 has 12 residues.